This T cell receptor beta chain was captured by sequencing in a study of human T cells and chemical hapten exposure. This CDR3 has 14 amino acids. With 3 bases clipped from V and 4 bases from J, the junction kept 4 bases outside the gene matches. Per germline, CDR1 DFQATT and CDR2 SNEGSKA (reference sequence). TCRdb used MiXCR to reprocess the 5' RACE reads, holding one entry per CDR3 protein. This sample yields 110,000 or so distinct CDR3 sequences, of which around 20% are seen a single time; about 3% belongs to the top ten. Whole blood, unfractionated, served as the material for total RNA extraction.

This clonotype was sampled from a human donor in good health. V is TRBV20-1 and J is TRBJ1-5; TRBD1 agrees at 9 bases. The CDR3 is CSASTGTGNQPQHF. CDR3 nucleotides: TGCAGTGCTAGTACCGGGACAGGGAATCAGCCCCAGCATTTT.